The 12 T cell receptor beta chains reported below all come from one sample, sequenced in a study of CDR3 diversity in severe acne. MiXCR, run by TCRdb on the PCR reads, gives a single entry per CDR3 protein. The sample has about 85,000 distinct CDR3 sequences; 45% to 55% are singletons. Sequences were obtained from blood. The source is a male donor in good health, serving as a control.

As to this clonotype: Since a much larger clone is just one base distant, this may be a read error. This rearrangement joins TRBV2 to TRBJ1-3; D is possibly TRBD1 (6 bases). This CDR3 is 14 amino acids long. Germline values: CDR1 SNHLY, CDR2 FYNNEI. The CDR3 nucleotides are TGTGCCACTCGAACGGGGGCTTCTGGAAACACCACATATTTT. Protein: CATRTGASGNTTYF. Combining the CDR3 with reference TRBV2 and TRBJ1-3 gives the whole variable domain EPEVTQTPSHQVTQMGQEVILRCVPISNHLYFYWYRQILGQKVEFLVSFYNNEISEKSEIFDDQFSVERPDGSNFTLKIRSTKLEDSAMYFCATRTGASGNTTYFGEGSWLTVV.

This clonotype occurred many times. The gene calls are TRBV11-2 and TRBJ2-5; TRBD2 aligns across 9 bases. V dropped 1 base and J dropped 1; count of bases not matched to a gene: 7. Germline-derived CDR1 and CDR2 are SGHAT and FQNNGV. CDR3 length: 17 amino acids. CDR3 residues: CASSLVLLAGSQETQYF. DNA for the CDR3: TGTGCCAGCAGCTTAGTCCTCCTAGCGGGGTCCCAAGAGACCCAGTACTTC.

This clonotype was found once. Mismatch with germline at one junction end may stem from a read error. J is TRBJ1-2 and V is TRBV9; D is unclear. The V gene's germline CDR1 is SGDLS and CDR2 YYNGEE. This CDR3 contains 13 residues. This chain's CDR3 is CAGSPDGVGGYTF. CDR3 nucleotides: TGTGCCGGCAGCCCGGATGGCGTTGGCGGCTACACCTTC.

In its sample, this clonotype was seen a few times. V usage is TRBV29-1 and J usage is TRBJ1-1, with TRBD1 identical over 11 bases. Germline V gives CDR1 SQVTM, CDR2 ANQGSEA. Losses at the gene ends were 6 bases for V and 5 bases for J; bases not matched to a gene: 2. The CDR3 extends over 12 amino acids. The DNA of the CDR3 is TGCAGCGTGGGACAGGGGGAGACTGAAGCTTTCTTT. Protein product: CSVGQGETEAFF.

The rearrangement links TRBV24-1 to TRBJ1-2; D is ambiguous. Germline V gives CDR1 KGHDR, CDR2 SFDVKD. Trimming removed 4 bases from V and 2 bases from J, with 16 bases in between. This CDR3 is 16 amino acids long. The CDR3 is CATSDPRLPSNYGYTF. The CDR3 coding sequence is TGTGCCACCAGTGACCCCAGGCTCCCGTCGAACTATGGCTACACCTTC.

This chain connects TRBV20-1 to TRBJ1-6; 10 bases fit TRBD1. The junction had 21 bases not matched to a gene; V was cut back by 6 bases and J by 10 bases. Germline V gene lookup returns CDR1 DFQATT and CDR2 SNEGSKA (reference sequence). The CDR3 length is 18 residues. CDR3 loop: CSASSAGGQGLPGSPLHF. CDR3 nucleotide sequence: TGCAGTGCCAGCAGCGCGGGGGGACAGGGGTTGCCAGGGTCACCCCTCCACTTT.

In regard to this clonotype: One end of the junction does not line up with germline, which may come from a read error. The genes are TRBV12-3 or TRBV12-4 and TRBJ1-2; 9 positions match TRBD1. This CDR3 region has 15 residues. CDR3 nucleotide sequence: TGTGCCGGCAGTTACTCCGGGACAGGGCTGGGGGGCTACACCTTC. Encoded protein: CAGSYSGTGLGGYTF.

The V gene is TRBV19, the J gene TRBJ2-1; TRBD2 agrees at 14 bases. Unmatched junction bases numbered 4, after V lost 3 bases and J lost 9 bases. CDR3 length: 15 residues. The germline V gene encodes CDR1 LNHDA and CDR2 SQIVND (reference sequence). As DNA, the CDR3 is TGTGCCAGTAGTATTCGGACTAGCGGGGGGCGTGAGCAGTTCTTC. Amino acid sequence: CASSIRTSGGREQFF.

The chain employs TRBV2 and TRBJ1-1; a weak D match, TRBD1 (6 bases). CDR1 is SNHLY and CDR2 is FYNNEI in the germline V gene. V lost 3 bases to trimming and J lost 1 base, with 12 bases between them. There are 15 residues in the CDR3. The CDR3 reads CASSDPGATNTEAFF. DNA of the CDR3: TGTGCCAGCAGTGATCCAGGGGCTACGAACACTGAAGCTTTCTTT.

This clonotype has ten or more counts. CDR3 in DNA: TGCAGTGCTAGAGATGGCAGGCCCGTAGGAGGGGAGCTGTTTTTT. Translating it yields CSARDGRPVGGELFF. The rearrangement uses TRBV20-1 and TRBJ2-2, with unresolved D. The CDR3 runs 15 residues. Trimming stripped 0 bases from V and 8 bases from J, with 16 bases between. Germline loops: CDR1 DFQATT, CDR2 SNEGSKA (reference sequence).

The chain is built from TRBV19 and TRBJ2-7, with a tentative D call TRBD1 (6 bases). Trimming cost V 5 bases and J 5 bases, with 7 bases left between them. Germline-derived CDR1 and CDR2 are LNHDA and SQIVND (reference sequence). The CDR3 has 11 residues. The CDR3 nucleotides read TGTGCCAGTAGTGGGGGCGACGAGCAGTACTTC. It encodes CASSGGDEQYF.

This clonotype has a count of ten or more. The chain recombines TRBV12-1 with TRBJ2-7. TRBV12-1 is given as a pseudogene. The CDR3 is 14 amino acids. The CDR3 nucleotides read TGTGCCAGCAGCTTTGGCCCACCAAGAGACGAGCAGTACTTC. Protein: CASSFGPPRDEQYF.